What follows describes a single TCR beta chain. This sample was taken from a study of blood T cell repertoires in COVID-19. Sequencing used immunoSEQ multiplex PCR; TCRdb keeps in-frame clones, though not all of them. The data show some 300,000 clones, approximately 86% seen once. Trimming shortened V by 2 bases and J by 4 bases, and 11 bases separated the two germline ends. Germline V gives CDR1 SGHNT, CDR2 YENEEA. This CDR3 region has 15 residues. J is TRBJ1-4 and V is TRBV11-3; no reliable D call. The receptor's source is a woman aged 70-85 years with COVID-19, enrolled during active disease. Sequenced material: peripheral blood. The CDR3 region has the DNA TGTGCCAGCAGCTTAATAAGACAACTTAATGAAAAACTGTTTTTT. It yields the protein CASSLIRQLNEKLFF.